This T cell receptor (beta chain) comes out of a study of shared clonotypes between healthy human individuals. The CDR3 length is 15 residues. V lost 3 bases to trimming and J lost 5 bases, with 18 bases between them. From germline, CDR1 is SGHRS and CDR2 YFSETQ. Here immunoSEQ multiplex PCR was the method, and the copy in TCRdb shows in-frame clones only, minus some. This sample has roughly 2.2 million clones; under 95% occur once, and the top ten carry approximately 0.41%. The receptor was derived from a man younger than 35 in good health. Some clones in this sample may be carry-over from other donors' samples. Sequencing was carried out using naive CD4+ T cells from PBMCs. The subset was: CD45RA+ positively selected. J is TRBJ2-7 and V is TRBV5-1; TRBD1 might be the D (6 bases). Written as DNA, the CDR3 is TGCGCCAGCAGCTGGGGACAAACCCTCCTCAACGAGCAGTACTTC. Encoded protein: CASSWGQTLLNEQYF.